The rows below give T cell receptor beta chains drawn from one sample of a study of cytomegalovirus exposure and HLA in healthy donors. TCRdb's table, derived via immunoSEQ multiplex PCR, lists solely in-frame clones and lacks some. The table records under 130,000 clones, around 60% of them present only once. The sample consisted of PBMCs. The receptors were sampled from a man aged 25 to 40 in good health and CMV-seropositive. Each CDR3 is given with its conserved first and last residue. Each record gives: J gene, D gene, clone size, CDR3 length, V gene, CDR3 protein, CDR3 DNA. A D gene is named only where the DNA matches it firmly. Clone size is given for some rows only: seen once, a few or many times, or a class if the clone is expanded.

j_gene: TRBJ2-2; d_gene: -; abundance: few; len: 14; v_gene: TRBV11-3; CDR3aa: CASSLAGGTGELFF; CDR3nt: TGTGCCAGCAGCTTAGCCGGGGGCACCGGGGAGCTGTTTTTT
j_gene: TRBJ1-2; d_gene: -; abundance: once; len: 14; v_gene: TRBV4-1; CDR3aa: CASSQVQGTRGYTF; CDR3nt: TGCGCCAGCAGCCAGGTACAGGGCACCCGCGGCTACACCTTC
j_gene: TRBJ2-1; d_gene: TRBD2; abundance: -; len: 13; v_gene: TRBV9; CDR3aa: CASTEAGRGEQFF; CDR3nt: TGTGCCAGCACCGAGGCGGGGAGGGGTGAGCAGTTCTTC
j_gene: TRBJ1-4; d_gene: TRBD1; abundance: -; len: 14; v_gene: TRBV19; CDR3aa: CASSILGGTGILLF; CDR3nt: TGTGCCAGTAGTATTCTCGGTGGGACAGGGATCTTACTTTTT
j_gene: TRBJ2-5; d_gene: -; abundance: -; len: 15; v_gene: TRBV6-6; CDR3aa: CASIPRPRRQETQYF; CDR3nt: TGTGCCAGCATCCCGCGACCCCGGAGGCAAGAGACCCAGTACTTC
j_gene: TRBJ1-3; d_gene: -; abundance: -; len: 13; v_gene: TRBV15; CDR3aa: CATSTGFGNTIYF; CDR3nt: TGTGCCACCAGTACAGGGTTCGGAAACACCATATATTTT
j_gene: TRBJ2-1; d_gene: TRBD2; abundance: -; len: 15; v_gene: TRBV4-1; CDR3aa: CASSQGQRGELEQFF; CDR3nt: TGCGCCAGCAGCCAAGGCCAGCGGGGGGAACTTGAGCAGTTCTTC
j_gene: TRBJ2-1; d_gene: -; abundance: -; len: 14; v_gene: TRBV19; CDR3aa: CASSIGPGDNEQFF; CDR3nt: TGTGCCAGTAGTATAGGTCCCGGAGACAATGAGCAGTTCTTC
j_gene: TRBJ1-6; d_gene: TRBD1; abundance: few; len: 16; v_gene: TRBV6-1; CDR3aa: CASSDRGRWENSPLHF; CDR3nt: TGTGCCAGCAGTGACAGGGGGCGCTGGGAAAACTCACCCCTCCACTTT
j_gene: TRBJ2-1; d_gene: -; abundance: -; len: 12; v_gene: TRBV7-8; CDR3aa: CASSPVQGKQFF; CDR3nt: TGTGCCAGCAGCCCCGTCCAGGGGAAGCAGTTCTTC
j_gene: TRBJ1-3; d_gene: -; abundance: -; len: 15; v_gene: TRBV7-9; CDR3aa: CASSPRDSSGNTIYF; CDR3nt: TGTGCCAGCAGCCCCCGGGACTCCTCTGGAAACACCATATATTTT
j_gene: TRBJ2-5; d_gene: TRBD1; abundance: few; len: 14; v_gene: TRBV2; CDR3aa: CASSSDRGQETQYF; CDR3nt: TGTGCCAGCAGTTCCGACAGGGGCCAAGAGACCCAGTACTTC
j_gene: TRBJ1-4; d_gene: -; abundance: -; len: 14; v_gene: TRBV5-1; CDR3aa: CASSLDPRGEKLFF; CDR3nt: TGCGCCAGCAGCTTGGATCCAAGGGGTGAAAAACTGTTTTTT
j_gene: TRBJ2-5; d_gene: -; abundance: -; len: 13; v_gene: TRBV19; CDR3aa: CASSPSGVETQYF; CDR3nt: TGTGCCAGTAGTCCTTCGGGGGTGGAGACCCAGTACTTC
j_gene: TRBJ1-5; d_gene: TRBD1; abundance: -; len: 17; v_gene: TRBV11-2; CDR3aa: CASSWGRGRSSNQPQHF; CDR3nt: TGTGCCAGCAGCTGGGGCAGGGGGCGATCGAGCAATCAGCCCCAGCATTTT
j_gene: TRBJ2-2; d_gene: -; abundance: -; len: 13; v_gene: TRBV6-1; CDR3aa: CASSEWGGRELFF; CDR3nt: TGTGCCAGCAGTGAATGGGGGGGCAGGGAGCTGTTTTTT
j_gene: TRBJ2-7; d_gene: TRBD1; abundance: few; len: 15; v_gene: TRBV18; CDR3aa: CASSPSAGGFYEQYF; CDR3nt: TGTGCCAGCTCACCATCTGCAGGGGGCTTCTACGAGCAGTACTTC
j_gene: TRBJ2-7; d_gene: -; abundance: -; len: 12; v_gene: TRBV2; CDR3aa: CASRAGNPEQYF; CDR3nt: TGTGCCAGCAGAGCCGGGAACCCCGAGCAGTACTTC
j_gene: TRBJ2-7; d_gene: TRBD2; abundance: -; len: 18; v_gene: TRBV4-1; CDR3aa: CASSQRFTSGGPSYEQYF; CDR3nt: TGCGCCAGCAGCCAACGTTTTACTAGCGGGGGCCCCTCCTACGAGCAGTACTTC
j_gene: TRBJ1-5; d_gene: TRBD1; abundance: -; len: 15; v_gene: TRBV5-8; CDR3aa: CASSSGGYSNQPQHF; CDR3nt: TGTGCCAGCAGCTCAGGGGGTTATAGCAATCAGCCCCAGCATTTT
j_gene: TRBJ2-3; d_gene: -; abundance: -; len: 13; v_gene: TRBV2; CDR3aa: CASSEEGTDTQYF; CDR3nt: TGTGCCAGCAGTGAGGAGGGCACAGATACGCAGTATTTT
j_gene: TRBJ2-2; d_gene: TRBD2; abundance: -; len: 14; v_gene: TRBV30; CDR3aa: CAWMGGGGAGELFF; CDR3nt: TGTGCCTGGATGGGCGGGGGGGGTGCCGGGGAGCTGTTTTTT
j_gene: TRBJ1-1; d_gene: TRBD1; abundance: -; len: 13; v_gene: TRBV19; CDR3aa: CASGTGGLTEAFF; CDR3nt: TGTGCCAGTGGGACAGGGGGCTTAACTGAAGCTTTCTTT
j_gene: TRBJ1-2; d_gene: -; abundance: -; len: 16; v_gene: TRBV27; CDR3aa: CASRLTRDPGAGVYTF; CDR3nt: TGTGCCAGCAGGCTAACAAGGGACCCTGGAGCGGGGGTCTACACCTTC
j_gene: TRBJ2-7; d_gene: TRBD2; abundance: -; len: 15; v_gene: TRBV5-6; CDR3aa: CASSLLEGEGYEQYF; CDR3nt: TGTGCCAGCAGCTTGTTGGAAGGGGAGGGCTACGAGCAGTACTTC
j_gene: TRBJ2-1; d_gene: -; abundance: -; len: 13; v_gene: TRBV10-3; CDR3aa: CASRDTAYNEQFF; CDR3nt: TGTGCCAGCCGGGACACCGCCTACAATGAGCAGTTCTTC
j_gene: TRBJ2-1; d_gene: TRBD1; abundance: -; len: 14; v_gene: TRBV2; CDR3aa: CAKQGQGSYNEQFF; CDR3nt: TGTGCCAAACAGGGACAGGGCTCCTACAATGAGCAGTTCTTC
j_gene: TRBJ1-2; d_gene: -; abundance: few; len: 16; v_gene: TRBV5-1; CDR3aa: CASSPQQAQNNYGYTF; CDR3nt: TGCGCCAGCAGCCCACAGCAGGCCCAGAATAACTATGGCTACACCTTC
j_gene: TRBJ1-2; d_gene: -; abundance: -; len: 15; v_gene: TRBV9; CDR3aa: CASSGIQGISHGYTF; CDR3nt: TGTGCCAGCAGCGGAATACAGGGAATAAGCCATGGCTACACCTTC
j_gene: TRBJ2-1; d_gene: TRBD2; abundance: few; len: 17; v_gene: TRBV11-2; CDR3aa: CASSLGLAGGRYNEQFF; CDR3nt: TGTGCCAGCAGCTTAGGGCTAGCGGGGGGGCGCTACAATGAGCAGTTCTTC